This T cell receptor (beta chain) was documented in a study of T cell responses to AZD1222 COVID-19 vaccine. Whole-study findings and limits: Spike-specific TCR breadth and depth both grew after two AZD1222 doses. Donors were chiefly white British, with a greater number of females, and clonal diversity was perhaps underestimated. Of the AZD1222 recipients, only five to seven were seropositive at baseline.

Note on this clone: Its target is unknown.

Libraries were prepared by immunoSEQ multiplex PCR; TCRdb keeps only in-frame clonotypes and omits some of them. The sample holds about 140,000 clones, 70% to 90% seen once. The material was peripheral blood, obtained on day 0 of AZD1222 vaccination. This receptor was obtained from an adult in good health.

DNA for the CDR3: TGTGCCAGCAGTGAACAAGTAGGAGTTAATTCACCCCTCCACTTT. Translated, it gives CASSEQVGVNSPLHF. V gene TRBV6-1 combines with J gene TRBJ1-6; D is undetermined. The CDR3 is 15 residues long. In germline, CDR1 is MNHNS, CDR2 SASEGT. Trimming stripped 2 bases from V and 6 bases from J, with 11 bases between.